These 14 T cell receptor beta chains were sequenced from one sample in a study of beta chain features in type 1 diabetes. Expressed TCRB transcripts were sequenced because the isolated RNA had all been reverse transcribed beforehand. Measured with immunoSEQ multiplex PCR; TCRdb has only the in-frame clones, and not every one. The table lists hundreds of thousands of clones, 11% to 15% of them singletons. Sequencing was done on a sample of naive CD4+ T cells from blood. The receptors were sampled from a man aged 30 to 45 in good health.

The sample holds a few counts of this clone. The same CDR3 can be traced to other DNA sequences in this sample. This chain joins TRBV5-1 and TRBJ2-3; 7 nucleotides align to TRBD1. CDR3 length: 14 amino acids. CDR1 and CDR2 (germline): SGHRS, YFSETQ. V was clipped by 0 bases and J by 6 bases; unmatched bases: 4. The DNA for the CDR3 is TGCGCCAGCAGCTTGGGACAGGGATCCGATACGCAGTATTTT. The encoded protein is CASSLGQGSDTQYF.

This clone was seen a handful of times. V and J are TRBV7-8 and TRBJ2-4; D possibly corresponds to TRBD2 (6 bases). Germline CDR1 and CDR2: SGHVS and FQNEAQ. The V end lost 1 base, the J end lost 0 bases, and 13 bases lay between the germline ends. The CDR3 is 17 residues long. The CDR3 sequence is CASSLVGGPLAKNIQYF. In DNA, the CDR3 is TGTGCCAGCAGCTTAGTCGGAGGGCCCCTAGCCAAAAACATTCAGTACTTC. Filled out from reference TRBV7-8 and TRBJ2-4, the complete variable domain reads GAGVSQSPRYKVAKRGQDVALRCDPISGHVSLFWYQQALGQGPEFLTYFQNEAQLDKSGLPSDRFFAERPEGSVSTLKIQRTQQEDSAVYLCASSLVGGPLAKNIQYFGAGTRLSVL.

The genes are TRBV7-2 and TRBJ2-7; the D is unclear. Germline V gives CDR1 SGHTA, CDR2 FQGNSA. The CDR3 length is 11 residues. Between the trimmed V and J ends, which lost 7 bases and 3 bases, there was a span of 7 bases. As DNA, the CDR3 is TGTGCCAGCACCCCCGGCTACGAGCAGTACTTC. It encodes CASTPGYEQYF.

This clone was detected only a few times. The J gene is TRBJ2-2, the V gene TRBV1; the table's D call, TRBD2, was not checked against the DNA. TRBV1 is described as a pseudogene. The CDR3 spans 16 residues. CDR3 protein: CTSSQAREKNTGELFF. DNA of the CDR3: TGCACCAGCAGCCAAGCTCGGGAGAAGAACACCGGGGAGCTGTTTTTT.

The chain carries TRBV4-3 and TRBJ2-7; D remains unclear. Trimming removed 1 base at V and 4 bases at J, with 26 bases between. The germline CDR1 and CDR2 sequences are LGHNA and YSLEER. The CDR3 is 19 residues long. The CDR3 here is CASSQVSGRHSHYSYEQYV. The DNA of the CDR3 is TGCGCCAGCAGCCAAGTCTCCGGACGGCACTCTCATTACTCTTACGAGCAGTACGTC.

This clone was detected once. The chain employs TRBV27 and TRBJ2-7, with D possibly being TRBD1 (6 bases). The V end was cut by 4 bases, the J end by 3 bases, with 16 bases between. Germline CDR1 reads MNHEY; CDR2 reads SMNVEV (reference sequence). The CDR3 has 15 amino acids. The CDR3 region is CASSSLGQKNYEQYF. The CDR3 DNA sequence: TGTGCCAGCAGTTCCCTTGGACAGAAGAACTACGAGCAGTACTTC.

The CDR3 DNA follows: TGTGCCAGCGGCTTAACAGGGATCCATGGCTACACCTTC. Translated: CASGLTGIHGYTF. V is TRBV27 and J is TRBJ1-2; D possibly corresponds to TRBD1 (6 bases). Trimming removed 8 bases from V and 6 bases from J, with 16 bases in between. Germline-derived CDR1 and CDR2 are MNHEY and SMNVEV (reference sequence). This CDR3 has 13 residues.

V is TRBV27 and J is TRBJ1-2, with a possible D match to TRBD1 (5 bases). V was shortened by 6 bases and J by 4 bases, with 18 bases between the two germline ends. Germline CDR1 reads MNHEY; CDR2 reads SMNVEV (reference sequence). The CDR3 consists of 15 residues. The chain's CDR3 is CASRKGRTVPYGYTF. DNA for the CDR3: TGTGCCAGCAGAAAGGGGCGCACGGTTCCCTATGGCTACACCTTC.

This chain uses TRBV4-2 with TRBJ1-2; D is undetermined. V shed 0 bases and J shed 8 bases, with 10 bases lying between them. This CDR3 contains 13 residues. Germline V gives CDR1 LGHNA, CDR2 YNFKEQ. CDR3 bases: TGTGCCAGCAGCCAAGAGGCCCCTGCGGGCTACACCTTC. It specifies CASSQEAPAGYTF.

This clone was counted between two and nine times. The genes are TRBV11-2 and TRBJ2-1, with 10 bases matching TRBD2. The CDR3 extends over 15 amino acids. The ends lost 5 bases at V and 5 bases at J; junction bases unmatched: 6. Germline CDR1 and CDR2: SGHAT and FQNNGV. The CDR3 DNA is TGTGCCAGCAGCCGCCCTAGCGGGAGTCACAATGAGCAGTTCTTC. This sequence encodes CASSRPSGSHNEQFF.

The table lists this clone with a few counts. The V and J genes are TRBV27 and TRBJ1-1; maybe TRBD1 (5 bases). The V gene's germline CDR1 is MNHEY and CDR2 SMNVEV (reference sequence). Trimming took off 2 bases at V and 4 bases at J, with 20 bases between the two ends. The CDR3 loop spans 17 amino acids. The CDR3 here is CASSLRTGRPVITEAFF. Here the CDR3 DNA reads TGTGCCAGCAGTTTACGGACGGGACGGCCAGTGATCACTGAAGCTTTCTTT.

The CDR3 nucleotides are TGTGCCAGCAGCGGGGGGGCGTTGGATACGCAGTATTTT. Protein product: CASSGGALDTQYF. The J gene is TRBJ2-3, the V gene TRBV7-2; D is perhaps TRBD2 (7 bases). This CDR3 comprises 13 residues. The V and J ends lost 5 bases and 6 bases respectively, with 12 bases between them. Germline loops: CDR1 SGHTA, CDR2 FQGNSA. The full variable domain, in which reference TRBV7-2 and TRBJ2-3 provide the parts outside the CDR3, is GAGVSQSPSNKVTEKGKDVELRCDPISGHTALYWYRQSLGQGLEFLIYFQGNSAPDKSGLPSDRFSAERTGGSVSTLTIQRTQQEDSAVYLCASSGGALDTQYFGPGTRLTVL.

The CDR3: CASSRGERAQETQYF. CDR3 nucleotide sequence: TGTGCCAGCAGCCGCGGGGAGCGGGCTCAAGAGACCCAGTACTTC. The chain carries TRBV11-3 and TRBJ2-5; maybe TRBD2 (6 bases). Deletions cut 5 bases from V and 2 bases from J, with 15 bases between. Germline V gene sequence: CDR1 SGHNT, CDR2 YENEEA. The CDR3 spans 15 residues.

This chain links TRBV18 with TRBJ1-2, with 7 bases aligning to TRBD1. Germline V gene lookup returns CDR1 KGHSH and CDR2 LQKENI. The CDR3 covers 14 residues. With V trimmed by 3 bases and J by 6 bases, 7 bases remained unmatched. CDR3 region: CASSPNQGTDGYTF. CDR3 sequence (DNA): TGTGCCAGCTCACCTAACCAGGGGACAGATGGCTACACCTTC. Filled out from reference TRBV18 and TRBJ1-2, the complete variable domain reads NAGVMQNPRHLVRRRGQEARLRCSPMKGHSHVYWYRQLPEEGLKFMVYLQKENIIDESGMPKERFSAEFPKEGPSILRIQQVVRGDSAAYFCASSPNQGTDGYTFGSGTRLTVV.